This T cell receptor (beta chain) was observed in a study of tumor-infiltrating lymphocytes in primary liver carcinoma. The overall study: The patients included men and women who were aged 30 to 69 years. Samples yielded about 3.65 to 7.5 million productive TCRbeta reads, similar across tissue types.

Total RNA amounting to roughly 480 ng was the source from which TCR beta cDNA was made with a constant-region primer. Library construction for TCR beta comprised three nested multiplex PCR rounds performed with slightly modified ARM-PCR. Amplification in the first two PCR rounds was performed using TRBV1-TRBV30 forward primers and a C-beta reverse primer for around 11 cycles each. MiXCR, run by TCRdb on the multiplex PCR reads, gives a single entry per CDR3 protein. The data hold roughly 80,000 distinct CDR3 sequences, with 65% to 75% observed a single time. The CDR3 consists of 15 residues. The germline V gene encodes CDR1 MNHEY and CDR2 SVGAGI. The study co-extracted DNA and RNA from 20-30 mg of unsorted bulk tissue. The patients, who had chronic HBV infection, were treatment-naive (untreated). Comments on this clonotype: Its specificity is not known. The junction differs from germline at one of its ends, possibly a read error.

Overall study results and limits: Pairs comparing tumor with adjacent tissue or blood overlapped less than pairs drawn from tumor regions.

Sequenced input: tumor-adjacent normal liver tissue. The chain couples TRBV6-5 to TRBJ2-5; 11 bases match TRBD2. This TCR was recovered from a man aged 35-49 years with primary liver carcinoma and hepatitis B virus infection. This chain's CDR3 is CTSSYSTSGEETHYF. The CDR3 bases are TGTACCAGCAGTTACTCGACTAGCGGGGAGGAGACCCACTACTTC.